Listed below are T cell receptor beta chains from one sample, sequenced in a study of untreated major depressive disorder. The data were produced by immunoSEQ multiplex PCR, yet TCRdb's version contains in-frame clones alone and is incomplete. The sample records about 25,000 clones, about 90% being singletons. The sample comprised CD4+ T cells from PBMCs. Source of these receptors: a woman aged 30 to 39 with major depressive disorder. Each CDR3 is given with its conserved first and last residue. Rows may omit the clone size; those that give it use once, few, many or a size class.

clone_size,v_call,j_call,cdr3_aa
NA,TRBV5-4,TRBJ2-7,CASSSGRSLSYEQYF
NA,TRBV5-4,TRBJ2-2,CASSLNQLRTGELFF
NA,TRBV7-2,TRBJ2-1,CASSLRDRGSYNEQFF
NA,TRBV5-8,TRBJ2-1,CASSLRVGSSYNEQFF
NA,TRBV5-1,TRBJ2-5,CASSSTSRETQYF
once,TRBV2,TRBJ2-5,CASSVGRAETQYF
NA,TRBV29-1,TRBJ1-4,CSVQGQGAELFF
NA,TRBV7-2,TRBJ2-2,CASTPGGGAGELFF
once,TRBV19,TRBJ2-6,CASSDTMARGANVLTF
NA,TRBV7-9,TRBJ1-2,CASSPLGGSLPYGYTF
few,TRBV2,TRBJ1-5,CASRRDIGNQPQHF
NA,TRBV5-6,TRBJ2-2,CASSVPGIGELFF
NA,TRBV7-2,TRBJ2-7,CASSPRGGRYEQYF
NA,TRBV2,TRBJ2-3,CASSSSGGSTDTQYF
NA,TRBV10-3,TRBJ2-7,CAISESKLAGVNTYEQYF
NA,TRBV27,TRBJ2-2,CASSLMGGANTGELFF
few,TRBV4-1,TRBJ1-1,CASNRVGLNTEAFF
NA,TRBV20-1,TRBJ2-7,CSTSVYEQYF
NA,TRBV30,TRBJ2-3,CAWSVLAGTDTQYF
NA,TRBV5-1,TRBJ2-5,CASSTQETQYF
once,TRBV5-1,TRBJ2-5,CASSPEGGKETQYF
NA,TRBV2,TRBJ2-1,CASSETGDEQFF